This entry lists 10 T cell receptor beta chains sequenced from one sample in a study of blood T cell repertoires in COVID-19. Data came from immunoSEQ multiplex PCR; TCRdb stores just in-frame clones and leaves some out. Of 300,000 or so clones listed, about 85% are singletons. The sample was PBMCs or T cells enriched from blood (not recorded which). The receptors stem from a woman aged 30 to 39 who had recovered from COVID-19.

Only a few counts were recorded for this clone. The chain joins TRBV30 to TRBJ1-1; 10 bases align to TRBD1. The CDR3 is 12 residues long. Germline loops: CDR1 GTSNPN, CDR2 SVGIG (reference sequence). The trim removed 7 bases at V and 4 bases at J, leaving 3 bases unmatched. The CDR3 spells CALGQGGTEAFF. The CDR3 coding sequence is TGTGCCTTAGGACAGGGGGGCACTGAAGCTTTCTTT.

The chain couples TRBV9 to TRBJ1-1, with a weak D call TRBD1 (5 bases). The CDR3 extends over 15 amino acids. The ends were cut back, 2 bases at V and 2 bases at J, with 13 bases in the middle. Germline CDR1 and CDR2: SGDLS and YYNGEE. CDR3 residues: CASSVGGPLNTEAFF. CDR3 nucleotide sequence: TGTGCCAGCAGCGTCGGGGGACCCTTAAACACTGAAGCTTTCTTT.

CDR3 sequence: CSAGGRNYGYTF. CDR3 nucleotides: TGCAGCGCCGGGGGGCGGAACTATGGCTACACCTTC. The gene calls are TRBV29-1 and TRBJ1-2, with D perhaps matching TRBD1 (6 bases). V lost 7 bases to trimming and J lost 2 bases, with 11 bases between them. Germline V gene data show CDR1 as SQVTM and CDR2 as ANQGSEA. This CDR3 contains 12 residues.

The CDR3 loop reads CASMPGGREKLFF. DNA for the CDR3: TGTGCCAGTATGCCAGGGGGTCGTGAAAAACTGTTTTTT. This chain joins TRBV19 and TRBJ1-4; TRBD1 matches at 7 bases. In germline, CDR1 is LNHDA, CDR2 SQIVND (reference sequence). The length of the CDR3 is 13 residues. V lost 7 bases, J lost 7 bases, and 6 bases stayed unmatched.

This sequence joins TRBV3-1 (or the pseudogene TRBV3-2) and TRBJ1-1; 8 bases match TRBD1. Germline-derived CDR1 and CDR2 are LGHDT and YNNKEL (reference sequence). This CDR3 contains 13 residues. With V trimmed by 3 bases and J by 11 bases, 8 bases remained unmatched. As DNA, the CDR3 is TGTGCCAGCAGCCACCTCGGACAGGGTAGGGCTTTCTTT. Translation gives CASSHLGQGRAFF.

The chain joins TRBV27 to TRBJ2-7, with D tentatively TRBD1 (6 bases). The CDR3 is 13 amino acids. Trimming stripped 6 bases from V and 2 bases from J, with 11 bases between. The germline V gene has CDR1 MNHEY and CDR2 SMNVEV (reference sequence). In nucleotides, the CDR3 is TGTGCCAGCAGGCGGACAGCTACCTACGAGCAGTACTTC. Translation: CASRRTATYEQYF.

The V call is TRBV6-5, the J call TRBJ2-7; weak D call: TRBD2 (6 bases). The germline V gene encodes CDR1 MNHEY and CDR2 SVGAGI. The CDR3 consists of 15 residues. The V gene lost 0 bases and the J gene lost 2 bases, with 11 bases spanning the gap. The CDR3 loop is CASSYSEGTAYEQYF. The CDR3 DNA follows: TGTGCCAGCAGTTACTCGGAGGGAACTGCCTACGAGCAGTACTTC.

This rearrangement joins TRBV30 to TRBJ1-6; D is ambiguous. The V end lost 5 bases, the J end lost 0 bases, and 11 bases lay between the germline ends. This CDR3 contains 15 residues. Per the germline V gene, CDR1 is GTSNPN and CDR2 is SVGIG (reference sequence). This CDR3 reads CAWGRESSYNSPLHF. The CDR3 nucleotides read TGTGCCTGGGGAAGGGAGAGCTCCTATAATTCACCCCTCCACTTT. The entire variable domain, with the rest obtained from reference TRBV30 and TRBJ1-6, is as follows: SQTIHQWPATLVQPVGSPLSLECTVEGTSNPNLYWYRQAAGRGLQLLFYSVGIGQISSEVPQNLSASRPQDRQFILSSKKLLLSDSGFYLCAWGRESSYNSPLHFGNGTRLTVT.

The gene calls are TRBV5-5 and TRBJ1-4; possibly TRBD1 for D (5 bases). Germline CDR1 reads SGHKS; CDR2 reads YYEKEE (reference sequence). The V end lost 0 bases, the J end lost 3 bases, and 15 bases lay between the germline ends. The CDR3 length is 17 residues. Written as DNA, the CDR3 is TGTGCCAGCAGCTTGGGCCAGGGCGATGGAGCTAATGAAAAACTGTTTTTT. It translates to CASSLGQGDGANEKLFF.

This rearrangement joins TRBV29-1 to TRBJ2-7; 11 nucleotides agree with TRBD1. CDR3 size: 15 residues. V was pared by 5 bases and J by 3 bases, with 9 bases of the junction left unmatched. From germline, CDR1 is SQVTM and CDR2 ANQGSEA. The CDR3 loop is CSVRRGTGGIYEQYF. The CDR3 bases are TGCAGCGTTAGGAGAGGGACAGGGGGTATCTACGAGCAGTACTTC.